These 14 T cell receptor beta chains were all obtained from the same sample, sequenced in a study of blood T cells in healthy people across ages. Then a second PCR, running roughly 7 to 11 cycles, was carried out with a sample-barcoded 5' primer and a J-beta primer mix. TCRdb reprocessed the 5' RACE reads with MiXCR, giving one entry per CDR3 protein. The table records roughly 1.5 million distinct CDR3 sequences, 42% of them present only once. The sequenced sample consisted of blood. The origin of the receptors is a woman in her late teens or twenties in good health.

A few counts support this clonotype. The V call is TRBV7-2, the J call TRBJ2-1; 10 bases match TRBD2. V lost 5 bases and J lost 3; bases outside the gene matches: 10. Germline-derived CDR1 and CDR2 are SGHTA and FQGNSA. The CDR3 has 17 residues. DNA for the CDR3: TGTGCCAGCAGCCCCCTAGCGGGAGTCATCGTCTACAATGAGCAGTTCTTC. It yields the protein CASSPLAGVIVYNEQFF.

This clonotype has a handful of counts. The chain recombines TRBV20-1 with TRBJ2-7, with D perhaps TRBD2 (5 bases). Germline lookup yields CDR1 DFQATT and CDR2 SNEGSKA (reference sequence). This CDR3 is built from 13 residues. Trimming took off 4 bases at V and 2 bases at J, with 12 bases between the two ends. CDR3 sequence reads: CSAKPGSTYEQYF. The CDR3 region has the DNA TGCAGTGCTAAGCCGGGATCCACCTACGAGCAGTACTTC.

This clonotype has just a few counts. The gene calls are TRBV7-2 and TRBJ1-5; D unclear. This CDR3 spans 13 amino acids. The V gene lost 1 base and the J gene lost 7 bases, with 8 bases spanning the gap. Germline V gene lookup returns CDR1 SGHTA and CDR2 FQGNSA. The CDR3 nucleotides are TGTGCCAGCAGCTTAGTCGGCGAGCAGCCCCAGCATTTT. It encodes CASSLVGEQPQHF. Complete variable domain (other parts from reference TRBV7-2 and TRBJ1-5): GAGVSQSPSNKVTEKGKDVELRCDPISGHTALYWYRQSLGQGLEFLIYFQGNSAPDKSGLPSDRFSAERTGGSVSTLTIQRTQQEDSAVYLCASSLVGEQPQHFGDGTRLSIL.

The chain employs TRBV4-1 and TRBJ2-7, with D unclear. With 3 bases removed from V and 3 bases from J, the gap between germline ends came to 12 bases. This CDR3 spans 14 amino acids. CDR1 MGHRA and CDR2 YSYEKL come from the germline V gene. DNA of the CDR3: TGCGCCAGCAGCCAGGTCCTCCTGGACTACGAGCAGTACTTC. This encodes CASSQVLLDYEQYF.

This clonotype was seen just once. The chain employs TRBV3-1 and TRBJ2-1; D is perhaps TRBD2 (6 bases). Germline V gene sequence: CDR1 LGHDT, CDR2 YNNKEL (reference sequence). V was pared by 1 base and J by 0 bases, with 10 bases between. The CDR3 sequence is 16 residues long. CDR3 DNA: TGTGCCAGCAGCCAAGGCGGGATTAGCTCCTACAATGAGCAGTTCTTC. Amino acids: CASSQGGISSYNEQFF.

The chain links TRBV20-1 to TRBJ1-1; 7 nucleotides agree with TRBD1. V lost 6 bases and J lost 6; bases outside the gene matches: 7. In germline, CDR1 is DFQATT, CDR2 SNEGSKA (reference sequence). There are 12 residues in the CDR3. CDR3 nucleotide sequence: TGCAGTGCACCACAGGGGAGGGCTGAAGCTTTCTTT. Amino acids: CSAPQGRAEAFF.

This clonotype was detected only a few times. The chain recombines TRBV29-1 with TRBJ1-1; 9 bases match TRBD1. The CDR3 runs 14 residues. Germline loops: CDR1 SQVTM, CDR2 ANQGSEA. With V trimmed by 4 bases and J by 1 base, 4 bases remained unmatched. The CDR3 DNA follows: TGCAGCGTTGGGATACAGGGGGCGAACACTGAAGCTTTCTTT. Protein: CSVGIQGANTEAFF.

The rearrangement links TRBV24-1 to TRBJ2-1; 10 positions match TRBD2. The ends lost 4 bases at V and 5 bases at J; junction bases unmatched: 4. The CDR3 runs to 15 residues. Germline-derived CDR1 and CDR2 are KGHDR and SFDVKD. The CDR3 DNA follows: TGTGCCACCAGTGACCGCGGACTAGCGGACAATGAGCAGTTCTTC. It specifies CATSDRGLADNEQFF.

This clonotype was picked up a small number of times. This rearrangement joins TRBV2 to TRBJ1-1, with no clear D. Germline V gene data show CDR1 as SNHLY and CDR2 as FYNNEI. The CDR3 is made up of 13 amino acids. Trimming shortened V by 1 base and J by 6 bases, and 9 bases separated the two germline ends. CDR3 DNA: TGTGCCAGCAGTGAAGTGGGGAGGCCTGAAGCTTTCTTT. This codes for CASSEVGRPEAFF.

The CDR3 DNA follows: TGTGCCAGCAGCCAAGGGGAACTCCTCACTGAAGCTTTCTTT. This gives the protein CASSQGELLTEAFF. The genes are TRBV3-1 and TRBJ1-1, with D unclear. This CDR3 is built from 14 residues. Trimming removed 1 base at V and 4 bases at J, with 10 bases between. Germline loops: CDR1 LGHDT, CDR2 YNNKEL (reference sequence).

This clonotype was observed a few times. A read error may account for a junction end that differs from germline. V is TRBV7-8 and J is TRBJ2-3, with TRBD2 matching 7 bases. CDR1 is SGHVS, CDR2 FQNEAQ, per germline. The CDR3 has 16 amino acids. The CDR3: CASRLEGGSSTDTQYF. The CDR3 bases are TGTGCCAGCAGGTTAGAGGGCGGGAGCAGCACAGATACGCAGTATTTT.

This chain connects TRBV20-1 to TRBJ1-2; D is perhaps TRBD1 (5 bases). The length of the CDR3 is 13 residues. Germline lookup yields CDR1 DFQATT and CDR2 SNEGSKA (reference sequence). Trimming shortened V by 5 bases and J by 5 bases, and 15 bases separated the two germline ends. Here the CDR3 DNA reads TGCAGTGCTGACCTTAGAGGGGATTATGGCTACACCTTC. Amino acids: CSADLRGDYGYTF.

This chain connects TRBV4-1 to TRBJ1-2; D is uncertain. The CDR3 consists of 16 residues. Germline V gene lookup returns CDR1 MGHRA and CDR2 YSYEKL. Trimming took 5 bases from V and 2 from J, leaving 18 bases between them. The DNA for the CDR3 is TGCGCCAGCAGCACAACCGGGGTCCCAATAAACTATGGCTACACCTTC. Translation gives CASSTTGVPINYGYTF.

V is TRBV5-1 and J is TRBJ1-2; D not resolved. Trimming cost V 4 bases and J 0 bases, with 10 bases left between them. This CDR3 has 14 residues. Germline V gene lookup returns CDR1 SGHRS and CDR2 YFSETQ. The CDR3, as DNA: TGCGCCAGCAGCCCGTTGCCACCTAACTATGGCTACACCTTC. This translates into CASSPLPPNYGYTF.